The entry below gives a single TCR beta chain sequence along with its context. Some clones are missing from TCRdb's copy, which holds only in-frame ones; the method was immunoSEQ multiplex PCR. The sample consists of roughly 87,000 clones, roughly 95% of them appearing once. These data are taken from a study of T cell changes during pregnancy in multiple sclerosis. Germline V lookup: CDR1 SGHRS, CDR2 YFSETQ. V trimming: 0 bases; J trimming: 3 bases; junction bases outside the gene matches: 6. The CDR3 totals 15 residues. Sequences were derived from peripheral blood, sampled in the third trimester of pregnancy. The chain carries TRBV5-1 and TRBJ2-7, with 7 bases matching TRBD1. This TCR derives from a female donor in good health, enrolled as a control in a pregnancy study. The CDR3 is CASSLVGQTNYEQYF. In DNA, the CDR3 is TGCGCCAGCAGCTTGGTGGGACAGACTAACTACGAGCAGTACTTC. The variable domain in full, completed from reference TRBV5-1 and TRBJ2-7, reads KAGVTQTPRYLIKTRGQQVTLSCSPISGHRSVSWYQQTPGQGLQFLFEYFSETQRNKGNFPGRFSGRQFSNSRSEMNVSTLELGDSALYLCASSLVGQTNYEQYFGPGTRLTVT.